Detailed here is one TCR beta chain. Its antigen is unknown. V lost 4 bases and J 12 bases, leaving 13 bases between the germline ends. Germline V lookup: CDR1 SGHVS, CDR2 FQNEAQ. This CDR3 contains 12 residues. This sample is part of a study of post-analysis software for immune sequencing data. On the study more broadly: Relapsing-remitting, secondary progressive and progressive-relapsing forms made up the multiple sclerosis disease courses.

cDNA libraries of TCR beta carried unique molecular identifiers. Starting from roughly 1 to 10 million T cells, the study yielded about half a million cDNA molecules. TCRdb redid the calling of the PCR reads with MiXCR, one entry per CDR3 protein. There are around 250,000 distinct CDR3 sequences in the sample; around 34% occur only once, and under 5.5% lies in the top ten. General study results and limits: Patients showed TRBV5-6, TRBV5-1 and TRBV20-1 among roughly 5 TRBV segments more frequent than in controls.

The sample consisted of blood. The source of this sequence is a girl aged 10-17 years with multiple sclerosis. The rearrangement uses TRBV7-8 and TRBJ2-1; perhaps TRBD2 as D (6 bases). The CDR3 loop reads CASSSGVWGQFF. The CDR3 DNA sequence: TGTGCCAGCAGCTCGGGAGTCTGGGGGCAGTTCTTC.